This TCR beta chain was retrieved from a study of response to subunit inactivated influenza vaccine. Study-wide results and limits: It was suggested by the authors that few new T cells are recruited by each seasonal influenza vaccination.

The CDR3 extends over 13 amino acids. CDR1 is DFQATT and CDR2 is SNEGSKA in the germline V gene (reference sequence). V was clipped by 2 bases and J by 12 bases, with 14 bases between them. TCRdb recomputed calls from the RT-PCR reads with MiXCR, one row per CDR3 protein. This table holds 500,000 or so distinct CDR3 sequences, about 15% found once. A word on this clonotype: The antigen is not known.

The clonotype was recovered from a man between 50 and 75 years old who received an inactivated influenza vaccine. This material consisted of CD4+ T cells sorted from PBMCs, taken 23 to 25 months after vaccination. This chain links TRBV20-1 with TRBJ1-6; the D is unclear. The CDR3 reads CSARIGDVQPLHF. Here the CDR3 DNA reads TGCAGTGCTAGAATCGGGGATGTACAACCCCTCCACTTT.